The source of this TCR beta chain is a study of blood T cell repertoires in COVID-19. Whole-study context: The study drew acute and convalescent COVID-19 samples from the United States, Italy and Spain. Sample material is recorded as cDNA or gDNA derived from T cells, B-cell-depleted T cells, or PBMCs.

Per the study methods: Reference gene primer amplification in the assay estimated nucleated cell counts. Data came from immunoSEQ multiplex PCR; TCRdb stores just in-frame clones and leaves some out. That table is the source of V, J and clone size, and D and trimming were worked out from the DNA. The table lists approximately 70,000 clones, 79% of them singletons. This clonotype was sampled from a man between 60 and 70 years old with active or convalescent COVID-19. Material for sequencing was peripheral blood.

The CDR3 region has the DNA TGTGCCAGCAGCCAACACCCGGGACAGGGAGACAATGAGCAGTTCTTC. This sequence encodes CASSQHPGQGDNEQFF. The chain recombines TRBV14 with TRBJ2-1; 9 bases line up with TRBD1. The CDR3 length is 16 residues. With 2 bases clipped from V and 5 bases from J, the junction kept 7 bases outside the gene matches. The germline V gene has CDR1 SGHDN and CDR2 FVKESK.